A single sample gave rise to the 23 T cell receptor beta chains below, sequenced in a study of T cells after posttransplantation cyclophosphamide. TCRdb keeps only in-frame clones here, not all; method: immunoSEQ multiplex PCR. The specimen has 35,000 to 45,000 clones, none found just once. The sample comprised PBMCs. These receptors were collected from a man aged 35-49 years in good health, CMV-negative, and a related stem cell transplant donor.

This clone was seen ten or more times. The chain carries TRBV5-6 and TRBJ2-5; 7 nucleotides agree with TRBD2. The CDR3 extends over 15 amino acids. The germline CDR1 and CDR2 sequences are SGHDT and YYEEEE. V lost 4 bases to trimming and J lost 5 bases; unmatched junction nucleotides: 11. In DNA, the CDR3 is TGTGCCAGCAGCCGAGTTTCTAGGGAGGGGGAGACCCAGTACTTC. It encodes CASSRVSREGETQYF.

This clone was detected ten times or more. This chain connects TRBV7-2 to TRBJ2-5; TRBD1 might be the D (5 bases). The CDR3 covers 15 residues. Deletions cut 1 base from V and 1 base from J, with 10 bases between. The germline gives CDR1 SGHTA, CDR2 FQGNSA. The CDR3 coding sequence is TGTGCCAGCAGCTTAGGGTCGACAGTCCAAGAGACCCAGTACTTC. Residues: CASSLGSTVQETQYF.

This clone was observed at least ten times. The CDR3 coding sequence is TGTGCCAGCTCACCACCAATTTTAGCGACGGTTAAAAACATTCAGTACTTC. Residues: CASSPPILATVKNIQYF. V usage is TRBV18 and J usage is TRBJ2-4; TRBD2 might be the D (5 bases). V shed 0 bases and J shed 4 bases, with 16 bases lying between them. This CDR3 is 17 amino acids long. Germline loops: CDR1 KGHSH, CDR2 LQKENI. Based on the CDR3 plus reference TRBV18 and TRBJ2-4, the full variable domain is NAGVMQNPRHLVRRRGQEARLRCSPMKGHSHVYWYRQLPEEGLKFMVYLQKENIIDESGMPKERFSAEFPKEGPSILRIQQVVRGDSAAYFCASSPPILATVKNIQYFGAGTRLSVL.

This clone was counted a few times. The chain uses TRBV9 and TRBJ2-1; no clear D gene. CDR1 is SGDLS and CDR2 is YYNGEE in the germline V gene. Trimming removed 0 bases from V and 0 bases from J, with 7 bases in between. CDR3 length equals 15 residues. Written as DNA, the CDR3 is TGTGCCAGCAGCGTAGGAATTAGCTCCTACAATGAGCAGTTCTTC. Amino acids: CASSVGISSYNEQFF.

This clone was seen at least ten times. CDR3 nucleotides: TGTGCCAGCAGGGCCGGGACTAGCGGGGGGGTGTTGTTCTTC. This sequence encodes CASRAGTSGGVLFF. The genes are TRBV2 and TRBJ2-1, with 16 nucleotides matching TRBD2. Germline lookup yields CDR1 SNHLY and CDR2 FYNNEI. This CDR3 region has 14 residues. V shed 6 bases and J 15 bases; nucleotides not matched to a gene: 8.

This clone was seen only a few times. The rearrangement joins TRBV4-1 to TRBJ2-5; D perhaps matches TRBD1 (5 bases). Per the germline V gene, CDR1 is MGHRA and CDR2 is YSYEKL. CDR3 length: 15 residues. Trimming stripped 1 base from V and 1 base from J, with 10 bases between. CDR3: CASSQVPDTQETQYF. The DNA of the CDR3 is TGCGCCAGCAGCCAAGTACCGGACACCCAAGAGACCCAGTACTTC.

This clone was detected many times. The chain has TRBV11-2 and TRBJ2-3, with 8 bases aligning to TRBD2. The CDR3 has 15 residues. V trimming: 0 bases; J trimming: 4 bases; junction bases outside the gene matches: 3. CDR1 and CDR2 from the germline V gene are SGHAT and FQNNGV. The CDR3 loop reads CASSLETSVADTQYF. DNA of the CDR3: TGTGCCAGCAGCTTAGAGACTAGCGTAGCAGATACGCAGTATTTT.

The chain is built from TRBV9 and TRBJ2-1; a weak D match, TRBD2 (6 bases). The length of the CDR3 is 14 residues. The V and J ends lost 0 bases and 7 bases respectively, with 11 bases between them. CDR1 and CDR2 (germline): SGDLS, YYNGEE. The CDR3 DNA follows: TGTGCCAGCAGCGTAGACGGGAGTAGGAATGAGCAGTTCTTC. It codes for CASSVDGSRNEQFF.

The sample holds many counts of this clone. This chain links TRBV7-2 with TRBJ1-5, with TRBD1 matching over 7 bases. Germline V gene sequence: CDR1 SGHTA, CDR2 FQGNSA. This CDR3 has 17 amino acids. J lost 0 bases, V lost 2 bases, and 7 bases had no gene match. The CDR3 DNA reads TGTGCCAGCAGCTTACACAGGGGCCTATATAGCAATCAGCCCCAGCATTTT. Amino acid sequence: CASSLHRGLYSNQPQHF.

This clone occurred many times. The V gene is TRBV15, the J gene TRBJ1-5; 9 bases align to TRBD1. This CDR3 has 15 residues. CDR1 LNHNV and CDR2 YYDKDF come from the germline V gene (reference sequence). The V gene end was trimmed by 5 bases and the J gene end by 2 bases; junction bases not matched to a gene: 4. In DNA, the CDR3 is TGTGCCACCAGCGGACAGGGGACGGGCAATCAGCCCCAGCATTTT. Amino acids: CATSGQGTGNQPQHF.

This clone was observed a few times. The genes are TRBV2 and TRBJ2-3; 13 nucleotides line up with TRBD2. With 9 bases clipped from V and 3 bases from J, the junction kept 12 bases outside the gene matches. Germline-derived CDR1 and CDR2 are SNHLY and FYNNEI. CDR3 length: 17 amino acids. The CDR3 coding sequence is TGTGCCAGTACGTTCCCCACTAGCGGGAGGGGAACAGATACGCAGTATTTT. Translated, it gives CASTFPTSGRGTDTQYF.

This clone was observed many times. The chain has TRBV14 and TRBJ2-7, with 12 bases identical to TRBD2. CDR1 and CDR2 (germline): SGHDN, FVKESK. The V segment lost 4 bases and the J segment 2 bases; nucleotides outside the gene matches: 12. This CDR3 has 18 residues. CDR3 protein: CASSRDRGLAGNPYEQYV. CDR3 nucleotides: TGTGCCAGCAGCCGGGACAGAGGACTAGCGGGAAACCCCTACGAGCAGTACGTC.

This clone has more than one count but fewer than ten. This chain connects TRBV7-9 to TRBJ2-3; D may be TRBD1 (5 bases). The germline V gene encodes CDR1 SEHNR and CDR2 FQNEAQ (reference sequence). V gave up 4 bases and J gave up 0 bases, with 8 bases separating them. The CDR3 is 14 residues long. CDR3: CASSWGRSTDTQYF. As DNA, the CDR3 is TGTGCCAGCAGCTGGGGCAGGAGCACAGATACGCAGTATTTT.

This chain connects TRBV30 to TRBJ1-5; D is ambiguous. Germline values: CDR1 GTSNPN, CDR2 SVGIG (reference sequence). V lost 3 bases and J 11 bases, leaving 23 bases between the germline ends. The CDR3 is made up of 15 amino acids. The CDR3 region has the DNA TGTGCCTGGAGGGAACGAGGATCGAGACGGTCAGCCCAGCATTTT. This codes for CAWRERGSRRSAQHF.

This clone has ten or more counts. The chain has TRBV14 and TRBJ1-2; D is ambiguous. Trimming removed 3 bases at V and 5 bases at J, with 19 bases between. Germline V gene lookup returns CDR1 SGHDN and CDR2 FVKESK. The CDR3 length is 16 residues. The CDR3 DNA reads as TGTGCCAGCAGCCATACCAAGACCCAGGAATGGTATGGCTACACCTTC. It codes for CASSHTKTQEWYGYTF.

This clone was picked up many times. The rearrangement joins TRBV4-1 to TRBJ2-7, with 10 bases that match TRBD2. Germline V gene data show CDR1 as MGHRA and CDR2 as YSYEKL. After removal of 8 bases from V and 1 base from J, the junction contained 5 bases not matched to a gene. The CDR3 spans 14 residues. The CDR3 spells CASSQLAGSYEQYV. The CDR3 DNA follows: TGCGCCAGCTCCCAACTAGCGGGATCCTACGAGCAGTACGTC.

In this sample, this clone turned up many times. V usage is TRBV7-6 and J usage is TRBJ1-5; no clear D gene. The V gene lost 3 bases and the J gene lost 5 bases, with 14 bases spanning the gap. The CDR3 loop spans 15 amino acids. Germline V CDR1 and CDR2: SGHVS, FNYEAQ. The CDR3 protein is CASSLSGLEDQPQHF. The CDR3 DNA reads as TGTGCCAGCAGCTTGTCCGGGTTAGAGGATCAGCCCCAGCATTTT.

The rearrangement uses TRBV5-5 and TRBJ1-1; D not resolved. The V gene's germline CDR1 is SGHKS and CDR2 YYEKEE (reference sequence). The CDR3 sequence is 14 residues long. V was trimmed by 4 bases and J by 0 bases, leaving 10 bases between them. Written as DNA, the CDR3 is TGTGCCAGCAGCGCCGGGGTAATGAACACTGAAGCTTTCTTT. It encodes CASSAGVMNTEAFF.

This clone was recorded many times. The chain uses TRBV4-3 and TRBJ2-7, with D maybe TRBD1 (6 bases). Between the trimmed V and J ends, which lost 0 bases and 2 bases, there was a span of 17 bases. Germline values: CDR1 LGHNA, CDR2 YSLEER. The CDR3 runs 17 residues. The CDR3 loop is CASSQDPVDSEAYEQYV. As DNA, the CDR3 is TGCGCCAGCAGCCAAGATCCCGTGGACAGCGAAGCCTACGAGCAGTACGTC.

The J gene is TRBJ2-7, the V gene TRBV11-2; 14 bases are shared with TRBD2. There are 19 residues in the CDR3. CDR1 and CDR2 (germline): SGHAT, FQNNGV. V lost 1 base and J lost 2; bases outside the gene matches: 10. CDR3: CASSLARTSGGIWTYEQYF. The CDR3, as DNA: TGTGCCAGCAGCTTAGCCCGGACTAGCGGGGGGATCTGGACCTACGAGCAGTACTTC.

This clone was detected many times. The chain's CDR3 is CASRSSSGSGYEQYV. The DNA for the CDR3 is TGTGCCAGCAGGTCCTCTAGCGGGAGCGGCTACGAGCAGTACGTC. V and J are TRBV27 and TRBJ2-7; TRBD2 matches at 10 bases. Germline CDR1 is MNHEY and CDR2 is SMNVEV (reference sequence). V was pared by 6 bases and J by 3 bases, with 8 bases of the junction left unmatched. This CDR3 contains 15 residues.

In this sample, this clone turned up a few times. The rearrangement uses TRBV7-2 and TRBJ2-2; TRBD2 matches 8 bases. CDR3 length: 15 residues. Germline V CDR1 and CDR2: SGHTA, FQGNSA. The V gene end was trimmed by 3 bases and the J gene end by 4 bases; junction bases not matched to a gene: 4. The CDR3 bases are TGTGCCAGCAGCTTTTCAGCGGGGGTCACCGGGGAGCTGTTTTTT. Translated, it gives CASSFSAGVTGELFF.

This clone was seen repeatedly, ten times or more. The chain has TRBV10-3 and TRBJ2-3; tentatively, D is TRBD2 (5 bases). This CDR3 contains 17 residues. Germline V lookup: CDR1 ENHRY, CDR2 SYGVKD. V was pared by 4 bases and J by 0 bases, with 17 bases between. As DNA, the CDR3 is TGTGCCATCAGTGGATCATCGGGCGGGTTTAGCACAGATACGCAGTATTTT. Translation: CAISGSSGGFSTDTQYF.